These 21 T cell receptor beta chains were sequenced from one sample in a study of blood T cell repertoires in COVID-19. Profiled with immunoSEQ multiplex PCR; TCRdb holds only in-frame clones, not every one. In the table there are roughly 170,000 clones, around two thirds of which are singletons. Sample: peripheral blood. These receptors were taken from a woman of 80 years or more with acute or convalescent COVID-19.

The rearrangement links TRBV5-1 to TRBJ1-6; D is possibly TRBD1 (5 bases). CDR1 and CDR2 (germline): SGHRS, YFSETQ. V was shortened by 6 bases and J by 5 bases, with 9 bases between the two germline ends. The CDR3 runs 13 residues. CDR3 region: CASTAQDNSPLHF. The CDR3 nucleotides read TGCGCCAGCACCGCACAGGATAATTCACCCCTCCACTTT.

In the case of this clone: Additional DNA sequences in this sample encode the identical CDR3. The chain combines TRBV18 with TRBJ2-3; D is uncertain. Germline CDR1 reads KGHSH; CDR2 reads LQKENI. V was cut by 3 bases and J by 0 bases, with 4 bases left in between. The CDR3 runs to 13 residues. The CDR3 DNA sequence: TGTGCCAGCTCACCCTCGAGCACAGATACGCAGTATTTT. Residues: CASSPSSTDTQYF.

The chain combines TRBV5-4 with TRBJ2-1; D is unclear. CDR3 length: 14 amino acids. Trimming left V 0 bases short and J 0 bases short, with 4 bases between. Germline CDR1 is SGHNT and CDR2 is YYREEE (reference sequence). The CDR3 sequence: CASSLVSSYNEQFF. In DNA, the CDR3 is TGTGCCAGCAGCTTGGTTAGCTCCTACAATGAGCAGTTCTTC. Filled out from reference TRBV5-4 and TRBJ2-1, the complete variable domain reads ETGVTQSPTHLIKTRGQQVTLRCSSQSGHNTVSWYQQALGQGPQFIFQYYREEENGRGNFPPRFSGLQFPNYSSELNVNALELDDSALYLCASSLVSSYNEQFFGPGTRLTVL.

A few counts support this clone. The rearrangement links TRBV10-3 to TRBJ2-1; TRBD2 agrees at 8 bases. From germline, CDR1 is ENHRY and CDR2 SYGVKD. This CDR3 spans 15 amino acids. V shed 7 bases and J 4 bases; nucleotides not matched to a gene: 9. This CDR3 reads CAIKKAGDPYNEQFF. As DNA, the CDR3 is TGTGCCATCAAGAAAGCGGGAGATCCGTACAATGAGCAGTTCTTC.

The CDR3 region is CASSAMSGKGYEQYF. CDR3 DNA: TGTGCCAGCAGCGCCATGAGCGGGAAGGGGTACGAGCAGTACTTC. The V and J genes are TRBV6-5 and TRBJ2-7; TRBD2 matches at 7 bases. In germline, CDR1 is MNHEY, CDR2 SVGAGI. CDR3 length: 15 residues. After removal of 6 bases from V and 4 bases from J, the junction contained 12 bases not matched to a gene.

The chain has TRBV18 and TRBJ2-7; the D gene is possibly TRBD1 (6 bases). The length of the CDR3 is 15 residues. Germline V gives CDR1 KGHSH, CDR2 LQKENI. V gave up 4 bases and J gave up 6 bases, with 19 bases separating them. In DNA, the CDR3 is TGTGCCAGCTCACGACAAACAGGGAATCCAAGCGAGCAGTACTTC. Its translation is CASSRQTGNPSEQYF.

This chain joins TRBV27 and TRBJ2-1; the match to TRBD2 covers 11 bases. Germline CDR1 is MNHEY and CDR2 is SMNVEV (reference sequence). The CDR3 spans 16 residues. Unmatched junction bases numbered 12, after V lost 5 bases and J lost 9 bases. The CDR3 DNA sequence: TGTGCCAGCAGTCTCCTTAAGACTAGCGGGACCGGTGAGCAGTTCTTC. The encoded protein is CASSLLKTSGTGEQFF.

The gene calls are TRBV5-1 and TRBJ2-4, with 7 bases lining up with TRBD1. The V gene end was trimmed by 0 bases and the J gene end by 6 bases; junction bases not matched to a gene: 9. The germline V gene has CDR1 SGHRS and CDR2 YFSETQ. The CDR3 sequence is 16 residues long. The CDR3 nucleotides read TGCGCCAGCAGCTTGGACTTTGGGACAGAGGGAAACATTCAGTACTTC. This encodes CASSLDFGTEGNIQYF.

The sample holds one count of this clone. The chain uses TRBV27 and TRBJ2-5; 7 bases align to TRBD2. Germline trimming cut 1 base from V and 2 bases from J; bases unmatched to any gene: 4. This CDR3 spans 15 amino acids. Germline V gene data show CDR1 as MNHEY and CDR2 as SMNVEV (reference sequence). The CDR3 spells CASSLWSSGQETQYF. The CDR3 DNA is TGTGCCAGCAGTTTATGGTCTAGCGGACAAGAGACCCAGTACTTC.

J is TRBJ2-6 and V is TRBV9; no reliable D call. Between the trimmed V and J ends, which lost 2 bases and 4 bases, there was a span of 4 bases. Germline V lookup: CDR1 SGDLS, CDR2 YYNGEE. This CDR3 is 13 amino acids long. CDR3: CASSVSGANVLTF. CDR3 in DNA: TGTGCCAGCAGCGTTAGCGGGGCCAACGTCCTGACTTTC.

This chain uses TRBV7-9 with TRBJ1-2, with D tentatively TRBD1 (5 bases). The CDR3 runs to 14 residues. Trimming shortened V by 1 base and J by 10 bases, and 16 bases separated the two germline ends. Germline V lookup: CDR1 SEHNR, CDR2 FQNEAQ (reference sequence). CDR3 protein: CASSLGTPSLDYTF. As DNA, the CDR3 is TGTGCCAGCAGCTTAGGGACACCCTCGTTGGACTACACCTTC. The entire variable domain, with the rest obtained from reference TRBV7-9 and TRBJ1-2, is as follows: DTGVSQNPRHKITKRGQNVTFRCDPISEHNRLYWYRQTLGQGPEFLTYFQNEAQLEKSRLLSDRFSAERPKGSFSTLEIQRTEQGDSAMYLCASSLGTPSLDYTFGSGTRLTVV.

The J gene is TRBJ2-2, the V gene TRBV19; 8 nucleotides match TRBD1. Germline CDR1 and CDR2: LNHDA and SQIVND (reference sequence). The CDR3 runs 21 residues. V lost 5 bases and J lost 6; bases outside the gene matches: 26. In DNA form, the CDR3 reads TGTGCCAGTAGTTTTGTGGGGCCCGGTTGGGAAACAGGGGGAAAGGCCGGGGAGCTGTTTTTT. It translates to CASSFVGPGWETGGKAGELFF.

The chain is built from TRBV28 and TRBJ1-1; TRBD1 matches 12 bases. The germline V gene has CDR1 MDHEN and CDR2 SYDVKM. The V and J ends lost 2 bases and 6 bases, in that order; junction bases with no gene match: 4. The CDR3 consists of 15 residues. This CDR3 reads CASSLAGQGAPEAFF. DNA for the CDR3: TGTGCCAGCAGTTTAGCGGGACAGGGGGCTCCTGAAGCTTTCTTT.

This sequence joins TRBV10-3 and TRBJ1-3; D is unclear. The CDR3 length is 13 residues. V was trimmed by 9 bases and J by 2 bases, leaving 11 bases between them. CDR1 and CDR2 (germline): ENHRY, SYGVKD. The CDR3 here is CAMGEQPGNTIYF. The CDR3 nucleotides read TGTGCCATGGGAGAGCAGCCTGGAAACACCATATATTTT.

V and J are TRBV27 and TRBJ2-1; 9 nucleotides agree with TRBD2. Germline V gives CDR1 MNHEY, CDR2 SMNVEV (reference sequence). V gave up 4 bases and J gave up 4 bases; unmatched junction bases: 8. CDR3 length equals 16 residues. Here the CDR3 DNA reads TGTGCCAGCAGTTCCCCCAGCGGGAGGACTTACAATGAGCAGTTCTTC. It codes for CASSSPSGRTYNEQFF.

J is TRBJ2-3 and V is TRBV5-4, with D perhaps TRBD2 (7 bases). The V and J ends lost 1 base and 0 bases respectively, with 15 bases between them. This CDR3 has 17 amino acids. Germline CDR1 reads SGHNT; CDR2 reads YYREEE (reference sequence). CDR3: CASSLFKRGASTDTQYF. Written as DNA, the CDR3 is TGTGCCAGCAGCTTGTTTAAACGGGGGGCTAGCACAGATACGCAGTATTTT.

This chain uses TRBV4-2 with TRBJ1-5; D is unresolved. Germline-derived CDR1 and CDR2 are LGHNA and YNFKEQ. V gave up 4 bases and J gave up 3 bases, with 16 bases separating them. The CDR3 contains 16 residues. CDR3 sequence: CASSLGGQVDNQPQHF. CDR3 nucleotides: TGTGCCAGCAGCCTGGGCGGGCAGGTCGACAATCAGCCCCAGCATTTT.

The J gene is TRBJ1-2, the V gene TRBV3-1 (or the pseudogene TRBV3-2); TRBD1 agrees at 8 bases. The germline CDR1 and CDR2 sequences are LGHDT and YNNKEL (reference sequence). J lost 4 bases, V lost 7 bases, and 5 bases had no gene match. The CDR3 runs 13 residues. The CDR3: CASNRQGLYGYTF. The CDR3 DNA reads TGTGCCAGCAACAGACAGGGGCTCTATGGCTACACCTTC.

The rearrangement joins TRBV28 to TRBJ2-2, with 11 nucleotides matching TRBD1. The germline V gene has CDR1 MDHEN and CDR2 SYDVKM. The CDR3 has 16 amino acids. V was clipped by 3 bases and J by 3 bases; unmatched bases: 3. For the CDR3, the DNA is TGTGCCAGCAGTTTCCGGACAGGGGGCGACACCGGGGAGCTGTTTTTT. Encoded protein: CASSFRTGGDTGELFF.

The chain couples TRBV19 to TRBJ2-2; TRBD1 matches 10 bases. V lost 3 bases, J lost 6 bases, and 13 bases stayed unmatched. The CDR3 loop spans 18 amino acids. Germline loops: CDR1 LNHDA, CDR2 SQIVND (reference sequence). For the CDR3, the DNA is TGTGCCAGTAGTATTATTAGGACAGGGGGTCGGGCAGCCGGGGAGCTGTTTTTT. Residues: CASSIIRTGGRAAGELFF.

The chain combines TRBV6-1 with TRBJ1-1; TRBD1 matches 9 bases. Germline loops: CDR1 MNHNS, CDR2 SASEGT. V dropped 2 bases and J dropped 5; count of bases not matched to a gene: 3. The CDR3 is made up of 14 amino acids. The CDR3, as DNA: TGTGCCAGCAGTGAAAACAGGGGGCGGACTGAAGCTTTCTTT. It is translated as CASSENRGRTEAFF.